This T cell receptor beta chain was sequenced during a study of T cell responses to AZD1222 COVID-19 vaccine. Study results and caveats: It should be noted that donors were predominantly white British and more often female, and clonal diversity was possibly underestimated.

The repertoire was sequenced with immunoSEQ multiplex PCR; TCRdb's copy has only in-frame clones and lacks some. The table has approximately 150,000 clones, about 92% seen once. CDR1 and CDR2 (germline): MNHEY, SVGAGI. There are 15 residues in the CDR3. V was clipped by 0 bases and J by 10 bases, with 13 bases between them. To note about this clone: Its antigen is unidentified.

Pooled together were second doses at about 4 or about 12 weeks. This clonotype was obtained from an adult who received the AZD1222 COVID-19 vaccine. Material: peripheral blood, obtained 28 days after the second AZD1222 dose. J is TRBJ1-6 and V is TRBV6-5; the D is unclear. As DNA, the CDR3 is TGTGCCAGCAGTTACTCGTACCAAGGAAAGTCACCCCTCCACTTT. Protein: CASSYSYQGKSPLHF.